The 20 T cell receptor beta chains below were found in one sample sequenced in a study of T cells after yellow fever vaccination. Using its own MiXCR run on the 5' RACE reads, TCRdb lists one record per CDR3 protein. The repertoire includes 170,000 or so distinct CDR3 sequences, 6.2% of them detected once, and 2.9% sits in the top ten. The material sequenced was CD4+ T cells sorted from PBMCs, taken on the day of the first yellow fever vaccination. These receptors originate from a man aged 18 to 29 who received the YFV17D yellow fever vaccine.

This clonotype was counted at least ten times. The chain couples TRBV3-1 to TRBJ2-5; D may be TRBD2 (7 bases). This CDR3 is 15 amino acids long. Between the trimmed V and J ends, which lost 4 bases and 5 bases, there was a span of 17 bases. Germline values: CDR1 LGHDT, CDR2 YNNKEL (reference sequence). The CDR3 region is CASSPPWGGPETQYF. DNA of the CDR3: TGTGCCAGCAGCCCCCCGTGGGGGGGCCCGGAGACCCAGTACTTC.

This clonotype was picked up many times. The chain has TRBV7-2 and TRBJ2-3, with a tentative D call TRBD2 (6 bases). CDR3 length: 14 residues. V was clipped by 6 bases and J by 0 bases, with 10 bases between them. Germline lookup yields CDR1 SGHTA and CDR2 FQGNSA. The CDR3: CASSLASSTDTQYF. The CDR3 nucleotides read TGTGCCAGCAGTCTAGCGTCTAGCACAGATACGCAGTATTTT.

This clonotype occurred many times. V is TRBV5-1 and J is TRBJ2-5, with D uncertain. CDR1 is SGHRS and CDR2 is YFSETQ in the germline V gene. This CDR3 has 14 amino acids. V gave up 0 bases and J gave up 5 bases, with 11 bases separating them. The chain's CDR3 is CASSLVSLGETQYF. The DNA for the CDR3 is TGCGCCAGCAGCTTGGTTTCCTTGGGGGAGACCCAGTACTTC.

This clonotype was counted a few times. V and J are TRBV7-9 and TRBJ1-1, with a possible D match to TRBD1 (5 bases). This CDR3 has 14 residues. The V and J ends lost 4 bases and 1 base respectively, with 10 bases between them. Per germline, CDR1 SEHNR and CDR2 FQNEAQ (reference sequence). This chain's CDR3 is CASSYTGENTEAFF. DNA for the CDR3: TGTGCCAGCAGCTATACAGGTGAGAACACTGAAGCTTTCTTT.

This clonotype came up many times. The V call is TRBV7-2, the J call TRBJ1-1; no clear D. Trimming left V 6 bases short and J 4 bases short, with 18 bases between. Per germline, CDR1 SGHTA and CDR2 FQGNSA. The CDR3 extends over 15 amino acids. The CDR3 is CASRPQVGRGTEAFF. The CDR3 DNA follows: TGTGCCAGCAGGCCTCAGGTAGGGCGAGGCACTGAAGCTTTCTTT.

This clonotype was found a few times. V and J are TRBV7-8 and TRBJ2-3; TRBD1 matches 10 bases. Germline CDR1 and CDR2: SGHVS and FQNEAQ. The CDR3 is made up of 17 amino acids. With V trimmed by 5 bases and J by 0 bases, 8 bases remained unmatched. CDR3 sequence (DNA): TGTGCCAGCAGCCCGAATATGGACAGGGGGAGCACAGATACGCAGTATTTT. Protein: CASSPNMDRGSTDTQYF.

This clonotype was seen ten or more times. This chain links TRBV5-1 with TRBJ2-1; perhaps TRBD2 as D (5 bases). Looked up from germline, CDR1 is SGHRS and CDR2 is YFSETQ. The length of the CDR3 is 16 residues. Between the trimmed V and J ends, which lost 4 bases and 1 base, there was a span of 15 bases. The CDR3 sequence is CASSLRSGSSYNEQFF. The CDR3 bases are TGCGCCAGCAGCCTCCGGTCGGGGAGTTCCTACAATGAGCAGTTCTTC.

In this sample, this clonotype turned up a few times. The chain carries TRBV30 and TRBJ1-1; D gene ambiguous. Germline V lookup: CDR1 GTSNPN, CDR2 SVGIG (reference sequence). Trimming left V 3 bases short and J 0 bases short, with 14 bases between. The CDR3 is made up of 15 amino acids. The CDR3 DNA sequence: TGTGCCTGGAGGAGTGAGGGAACAATGAACACTGAAGCTTTCTTT. Protein sequence: CAWRSEGTMNTEAFF.

The V and J genes are TRBV24-1 and TRBJ2-1; unclear D gene. Trimming removed 0 bases at V and 6 bases at J, with 5 bases between. This CDR3 has 13 residues. Germline V gene lookup returns CDR1 KGHDR and CDR2 SFDVKD. The CDR3 is CATSDLTGNEQFF. The CDR3 DNA is TGTGCCACCAGTGATTTGACGGGCAATGAGCAGTTCTTC.

The rearrangement links TRBV11-2 to TRBJ2-3; 8 bases align to TRBD1. Germline loops: CDR1 SGHAT, CDR2 FQNNGV. The CDR3 runs 15 residues. The junction had 2 bases not matched to a gene; V was cut back by 3 bases and J by 0 bases. In nucleotides, the CDR3 is TGTGCCAGCAGCTTCCGGGACAGGAGCACAGATACGCAGTATTTT. Amino acid sequence: CASSFRDRSTDTQYF.

This clonotype was detected many times. V and J are TRBV5-1 and TRBJ1-4; 7 nucleotides line up with TRBD1. The CDR3 consists of 14 residues. Unmatched junction bases numbered 8, after V lost 4 bases and J lost 8 bases. Germline CDR1 SGHRS, CDR2 YFSETQ. The CDR3 is CASSQLTGKEKLFF. The CDR3, as DNA: TGCGCCAGCAGCCAACTGACAGGGAAAGAAAAACTGTTTTTT.

This clonotype was picked up many times. CDR3 DNA: TGTGCCAGCAGCTTAGAGAGGGGAGAAAAACTGTTTTTT. Amino acids: CASSLERGEKLFF. V and J are TRBV7-9 and TRBJ1-4; D is perhaps TRBD1 (5 bases). Germline V gene data show CDR1 as SEHNR and CDR2 as FQNEAQ (reference sequence). V was clipped by 1 base and J by 8 bases, with 8 bases between them. There are 13 residues in the CDR3.

Written as DNA, the CDR3 is TGTGCCAGCAGCTTACAGCAGGGGGTAAGGGAGCAGTACGTC. Translation: CASSLQQGVREQYV. The chain employs TRBV7-2 and TRBJ2-7; TRBD1 agrees at 7 bases. The CDR3 totals 14 residues. Germline loops: CDR1 SGHTA, CDR2 FQGNSA. Unmatched junction bases numbered 8, after V lost 2 bases and J lost 7 bases.

In its sample, this clonotype was seen a few times. This chain uses TRBV25-1 with TRBJ1-1; D might be TRBD1 (5 bases). The V gene lost 8 bases and the J gene lost 3 bases, with 10 bases spanning the gap. Germline CDR1 and CDR2: MGHDK and SYGVNS. CDR3 length equals 12 residues. Here the CDR3 reads CASGLQDTEAFF. The CDR3 region has the DNA TGTGCCAGCGGATTACAGGACACTGAAGCTTTCTTT. Full variable domain (outside the CDR3, taken from reference TRBV25-1 and TRBJ1-1): EADIYQTPRYLVIGTGKKITLECSQTMGHDKMYWYQQDPGMELHLIHYSYGVNSTEKGDLSSESTVSRIRTEHFPLTLESARPSHTSQYLCASGLQDTEAFFGQGTRLTVV.

This clonotype was seen at least ten times. The rearrangement joins TRBV5-1 to TRBJ2-5; no firm D call. Trimming left V 3 bases short and J 4 bases short, with 19 bases between. Germline V gene lookup returns CDR1 SGHRS and CDR2 YFSETQ. CDR3 length: 16 amino acids. The CDR3 sequence: CASSSTKSTQRETQYF. The DNA for the CDR3 is TGCGCCAGCAGCTCAACAAAATCGACCCAGAGAGAGACCCAGTACTTC.

There are many counts of this clonotype. This CDR3 reads CASSLGQGNYEQYF. The CDR3 DNA reads as TGTGCCAGCAGCTTAGGGCAGGGGAATTACGAGCAGTACTTC. J is TRBJ2-7 and V is TRBV7-9; a possible D gene is TRBD1 (6 bases). The length of the CDR3 is 14 residues. Deletions cut 1 base from V and 4 bases from J, with 11 bases between. CDR1 and CDR2 from the germline V gene are SEHNR and FQNEAQ (reference sequence).

The gene calls are TRBV29-1 and TRBJ1-6; D is ambiguous. The CDR3 loop spans 13 amino acids. Trimming took off 3 bases at V and 6 bases at J, with 9 bases between the two ends. Germline V gene data show CDR1 as SQVTM and CDR2 as ANQGSEA. The CDR3 region is CSVEETSNSPLHF. CDR3 in DNA: TGCAGCGTTGAGGAGACATCTAATTCACCCCTCCACTTT.

The CDR3: CASSLLNPGMARVTFF. The CDR3 region has the DNA TGTGCCAGTAGTCTACTAAACCCCGGGATGGCTAGAGTGACGTTCTTC. The genes are TRBV19 and TRBJ2-1, with D possibly being TRBD2 (5 bases). Trimming removed 5 bases from V and 15 bases from J, with 29 bases in between. This CDR3 has 16 residues. Germline assignment: CDR1 LNHDA and CDR2 SQIVND (reference sequence).

This clonotype was counted at least ten times. The V gene is TRBV2, the J gene TRBJ2-5, with TRBD1 matching 9 bases. Germline V gene data show CDR1 as SNHLY and CDR2 as FYNNEI. This CDR3 contains 15 residues. V gave up 7 bases and J gave up 4 bases; unmatched junction bases: 10. DNA for the CDR3: TGTGCCAGCAAACAACAGGGGGCGCCTGGAGAGACCCAGTACTTC. Protein sequence: CASKQQGAPGETQYF.

This clonotype was observed a handful of times. CDR3 coding DNA: TGTGCCAGCTCACCAAGGGGACAGGGGGCCGAGCAGTACTTC. It is translated as CASSPRGQGAEQYF. The rearrangement uses TRBV18 and TRBJ2-7; 12 bases align to TRBD1. This CDR3 comprises 14 residues. The germline V gene has CDR1 KGHSH and CDR2 LQKENI. V was pared by 2 bases and J by 6 bases, with 2 bases of the junction left unmatched.